Listed here are 31 T cell receptor beta chains from one sample, sequenced in a study of control samples from healthy donors and cancer patients. Sequencing was performed with immunoSEQ multiplex PCR; in TCRdb, only in-frame clones are kept and a portion is missing. The top ten clones hold 5% to 6.5% of a sample with 60,000 to 75,000 clones, around 85% of them seen once. The sequenced sample consisted of blood. These receptors originate from a middle-aged man in good health.

There are a few counts of this clone. The genes are TRBV7-3 and TRBJ1-1; TRBD1 might be the D (6 bases). Germline CDR1 reads SGHTA; CDR2 reads FQGTGA. V was pared by 5 bases and J by 1 base, with 14 bases between. The CDR3 has 15 amino acids. The CDR3 bases are TGTGCCAGCAGCCTTCTCGGGACATCGAACACTGAAGCTTTCTTT. Protein product: CASSLLGTSNTEAFF.

The chain joins TRBV18 to TRBJ1-1; D gene uncertain. Per germline, CDR1 KGHSH and CDR2 LQKENI. The V and J ends lost 3 bases and 2 bases respectively, with 4 bases between them. This CDR3 has 12 amino acids. CDR3 in amino acids: CASSPANTEAFF. CDR3 DNA: TGTGCCAGCTCACCGGCCAACACTGAAGCTTTCTTT.

Only one count was recorded for this clone. This chain joins TRBV7-2 and TRBJ1-1, with a tentative D call TRBD1 (6 bases). V was clipped by 3 bases and J by 0 bases, with 8 bases between them. The V gene's germline CDR1 is SGHTA and CDR2 FQGNSA. The CDR3 has 14 residues. CDR3 nucleotides: TGTGCCAGCAGCTTCACAGGGATGAACACTGAAGCTTTCTTT. Protein sequence: CASSFTGMNTEAFF. The full variable domain, completed using reference TRBV7-2 and TRBJ1-1, is GAGVSQSPSNKVTEKGKDVELRCDPISGHTALYWYRQSLGQGLEFLIYFQGNSAPDKSGLPSDRFSAERTGGSVSTLTIQRTQQEDSAVYLCASSFTGMNTEAFFGQGTRLTVV.

This rearrangement joins TRBV7-8 to TRBJ2-2; D call uncertain. Germline CDR1 is SGHVS and CDR2 is FQNEAQ. V was pared by 0 bases and J by 0 bases, with 5 bases between. The CDR3 consists of 15 residues. The CDR3 here is CASSLASPNTGELFF. CDR3 nucleotides: TGTGCCAGCAGCTTAGCTAGCCCGAACACCGGGGAGCTGTTTTTT.

The V and J genes are TRBV11-2 and TRBJ1-3, with 7 bases fitting TRBD1. CDR1 and CDR2 from the germline V gene are SGHAT and FQNNGV. The CDR3 is made up of 17 amino acids. Trimming at V came to 2 bases and at J to 0 bases, leaving 7 bases not matched to a gene. Here the CDR3 DNA reads TGTGCCAGCAGCTTATCAGGGGGAGTTTTCTCTGGAAACACCATATATTTT. It yields the protein CASSLSGGVFSGNTIYF.

The chain employs TRBV27 and TRBJ1-1; D gene unclear. Deletions cut 0 bases from V and 1 base from J, with 9 bases between. CDR3 length equals 15 residues. The germline V gene has CDR1 MNHEY and CDR2 SMNVEV (reference sequence). As DNA, the CDR3 is TGTGCCAGCAGTTTATCCGCAGTAGCGAACACTGAAGCTTTCTTT. It translates to CASSLSAVANTEAFF.

The chain employs TRBV19 and TRBJ2-7; the match to TRBD2 covers 8 bases. This CDR3 has 14 amino acids. Germline-derived CDR1 and CDR2 are LNHDA and SQIVND (reference sequence). V shed 2 bases and J 7 bases; nucleotides not matched to a gene: 7. CDR3 amino acids: CASSIRAGGGEQYF. As DNA, the CDR3 is TGTGCCAGTAGTATACGGGCGGGAGGCGGGGAGCAGTACTTC.

The chain combines TRBV4-3 with TRBJ2-6; 11 bases line up with TRBD2. Germline CDR1 LGHNA, CDR2 YSLEER. This CDR3 is built from 17 residues. Trimming took 4 bases from V and 1 from J; bases not matched to a gene: 3. The CDR3, as DNA: TGCGCCAGCAGCCCTCGACTAGCGGGATCTGGGGCCAACGTCCTGACTTTC. It encodes CASSPRLAGSGANVLTF.

This sequence joins TRBV4-1 and TRBJ1-2; 8 bases are a match to TRBD1. Germline V gives CDR1 MGHRA, CDR2 YSYEKL. The CDR3 is made up of 14 amino acids. The V gene end was trimmed by 3 bases and the J gene end by 5 bases; junction bases not matched to a gene: 5. The chain's CDR3 is CASSQDRVRYGYTF. CDR3 sequence (DNA): TGCGCCAGCAGCCAGGACAGGGTTCGGTATGGCTACACCTTC.

Here the CDR3 DNA reads TGTGCCAGTAGTATTAGGGCAACCCCAGGGGTCCTTGGGGCCAACGTCCTGACTTTC. This gives the protein CASSIRATPGVLGANVLTF. This chain uses TRBV19 with TRBJ2-6; TRBD1 is a possible D gene (6 bases). The ends were cut back, 3 bases at V and 3 bases at J, with 21 bases in the middle. Germline V gene sequence: CDR1 LNHDA, CDR2 SQIVND (reference sequence). This CDR3 comprises 19 residues.

There are a few counts of this clone. The V gene is TRBV5-8, the J gene TRBJ2-7, with D perhaps matching TRBD2 (5 bases). V dropped 2 bases and J dropped 3 bases, with 15 bases sitting between them. Germline CDR1 is SGHTS and CDR2 is YDEGEE. The CDR3 has 15 amino acids. CDR3 loop: CASSFGLEVGYEQYF. As DNA, the CDR3 is TGTGCCAGCAGCTTTGGTCTGGAGGTGGGCTACGAGCAGTACTTC.

This sequence joins TRBV7-2 and TRBJ2-3; D is possibly TRBD1 (5 bases). CDR3 length: 15 amino acids. Trimming pared 5 bases from V and 0 bases from J, leaving 12 bases between. In germline, CDR1 is SGHTA, CDR2 FQGNSA. The CDR3 loop reads CASSPQWTSTDTQYF. The CDR3, as DNA: TGTGCCAGCAGCCCTCAATGGACAAGCACAGATACGCAGTATTTT.

This chain links TRBV6-5 with TRBJ1-1, with D perhaps TRBD1 (5 bases). The CDR3 sequence is 15 residues long. Trimming took off 7 bases at V and 1 base at J, with 16 bases between the two ends. Per germline, CDR1 MNHEY and CDR2 SVGAGI. In nucleotides, the CDR3 is TGTGCCAGCACCCCCTTCGGGGGACGGAACACTGAAGCTTTCTTT. Translating gives CASTPFGGRNTEAFF.

The chain combines TRBV5-4 with TRBJ2-3; unclear D gene. The germline gives CDR1 SGHNT, CDR2 YYREEE (reference sequence). V was trimmed by 0 bases and J by 5 bases, leaving 13 bases between them. The CDR3 is 15 amino acids. The CDR3 loop is CASSLGGATVDTQYF. The DNA for the CDR3 is TGTGCCAGCAGCTTGGGAGGTGCGACGGTAGATACGCAGTATTTT.

This chain links TRBV6-6 with TRBJ2-5, with unresolved D. Germline values: CDR1 MNHNY, CDR2 SVGAGI (reference sequence). V was shortened by 7 bases and J by 5 bases, with 8 bases between the two germline ends. The CDR3 contains 11 residues. CDR3 sequence reads: CASKHTETQYF. The CDR3 nucleotides are TGTGCCAGCAAACATACGGAGACCCAGTACTTC.

The chain couples TRBV29-1 to TRBJ2-7, with a weak D call TRBD1 (6 bases). Trimming pared 5 bases from V and 2 bases from J, leaving 13 bases between. In germline, CDR1 is SQVTM, CDR2 ANQGSEA. CDR3 length: 13 residues. CDR3 nucleotides: TGCAGCGTTAAGCCACAGGGAGCCTACGAGCAGTACTTC. Encoded protein: CSVKPQGAYEQYF.

This rearrangement joins TRBV4-2 to TRBJ2-1; 8 nucleotides match TRBD2. CDR3 size: 17 residues. V was clipped by 0 bases and J by 1 base; unmatched bases: 5. Germline-derived CDR1 and CDR2 are LGHNA and YNFKEQ. The CDR3 is CASSQDKTGGSYNEQFF. The CDR3 DNA reads TGTGCCAGCAGCCAAGATAAAACGGGAGGGTCCTACAATGAGCAGTTCTTC.

This clone was found a few times. V is TRBV2 and J is TRBJ1-1; no clear D gene. Germline values: CDR1 SNHLY, CDR2 FYNNEI. Trimming removed 7 bases from V and 0 bases from J, with 9 bases in between. The CDR3 is 13 amino acids. CDR3 protein: CASTPTVNTEAFF. The DNA for the CDR3 is TGTGCCAGCACCCCGACTGTGAACACTGAAGCTTTCTTT. The complete variable domain, with remaining parts taken from reference TRBV2 and TRBJ1-1, reads EPEVTQTPSHQVTQMGQEVILRCVPISNHLYFYWYRQILGQKVEFLVSFYNNEISEKSEIFDDQFSVERPDGSNFTLKIRSTKLEDSAMYFCASTPTVNTEAFFGQGTRLTVV.

This chain connects TRBV5-3 to TRBJ2-7, with 10 bases matching TRBD2. TRBV5-3 is placed among ORFs of uncertain function. This CDR3 has 16 residues. The V gene end was trimmed by 0 bases and the J gene end by 4 bases; junction bases not matched to a gene: 7. The CDR3 here is CARSLDTSGTVYEQYF. The CDR3 bases are TGTGCCAGAAGCTTGGATACTAGCGGGACGGTTTACGAGCAGTACTTC.

The chain couples TRBV2 to TRBJ1-2; 8 bases are a match to TRBD1. The CDR3 totals 13 residues. The V and J ends lost 10 bases and 7 bases, in that order; junction bases with no gene match: 11. CDR1 is SNHLY, CDR2 FYNNEI, per germline. The CDR3 DNA is TGTGCCAACAGAGCCGACAGGGGAAGTGGCTACACCTTC. Translated: CANRADRGSGYTF.

The V call is TRBV19, the J call TRBJ2-5, with D possibly TRBD1 on 6 matching bases. The germline V gene encodes CDR1 LNHDA and CDR2 SQIVND (reference sequence). The germline V and J ends were trimmed by 3 bases and 5 bases, with 16 bases remaining between them. CDR3 length equals 15 residues. In DNA form, the CDR3 reads TGTGCCAGTAGTATTAGAACACAGGGCTGGGAGACCCAGTACTTC. It yields the protein CASSIRTQGWETQYF. The full variable domain, rest sourced from reference TRBV19 and TRBJ2-5, is DGGITQSPKYLFRKEGQNVTLSCEQNLNHDAMYWYRQDPGQGLRLIYYSQIVNDFQKGDIAEGYSVSREKKESFPLTVTSAQKNPTAFYLCASSIRTQGWETQYFGPGTRLLVL.

The chain employs TRBV24-1 and TRBJ1-2; weak D call: TRBD1 (6 bases). Per germline, CDR1 KGHDR and CDR2 SFDVKD. Trimming took off 6 bases at V and 8 bases at J, with 24 bases between the two ends. The CDR3 is 16 residues long. The CDR3 here is CATSRAGDTSLLGYTF. The DNA for the CDR3 is TGTGCCACCAGTCGGGCAGGGGACACCTCTCTATTAGGCTACACCTTC.

This chain connects TRBV10-3 to TRBJ2-3; 16 nucleotides align to TRBD2. The CDR3 runs to 17 residues. CDR1 is ENHRY and CDR2 is SYGVKD in the germline V gene. V was clipped by 4 bases and J by 3 bases; unmatched bases: 4. The CDR3, as DNA: TGTGCCATCAGTGGATTGGGACTAGCGGGGGGGACAGATACGCAGTATTTT. Translating it yields CAISGLGLAGGTDTQYF.

The chain has TRBV19 and TRBJ2-7; weak D call: TRBD2 (5 bases). Trimming took off 3 bases at V and 6 bases at J, with 18 bases between the two ends. The CDR3 spans 15 residues. Per germline, CDR1 LNHDA and CDR2 SQIVND (reference sequence). DNA for the CDR3: TGTGCCAGTAGTATTGAGGGCCCCAACCTCGGCGAGCAGTACTTC. It translates to CASSIEGPNLGEQYF.

CDR3 protein: CASSRELGTGSYEQYF. CDR3 coding DNA: TGTGCCAGCAGCAGGGAACTCGGGACAGGCTCCTACGAGCAGTACTTC. The chain carries TRBV5-8 and TRBJ2-7, with 8 positions matching TRBD1. V was pared by 4 bases and J by 0 bases, with 9 bases of the junction left unmatched. CDR3 length: 16 amino acids. Germline CDR1 reads SGHTS; CDR2 reads YDEGEE.

V gene TRBV30 combines with J gene TRBJ2-7, with 16 bases aligning to TRBD2. V was clipped by 3 bases and J by 5 bases; unmatched bases: 7. The V gene's germline CDR1 is GTSNPN and CDR2 SVGIG (reference sequence). This CDR3 spans 16 amino acids. DNA of the CDR3: TGTGCCTGGAGCCCGGGACTAGCGGGAGGGCCGGACGAGCAGTACTTC. Residues: CAWSPGLAGGPDEQYF.

The chain employs TRBV7-9 and TRBJ2-5; D is perhaps TRBD1 (6 bases). The V gene lost 6 bases and the J gene lost 3 bases, with 17 bases spanning the gap. Germline V lookup: CDR1 SEHNR, CDR2 FQNEAQ (reference sequence). The CDR3 length is 15 residues. In DNA, the CDR3 is TGTGCCAGCAGTTCCATTCGGACAGAAAAAGAGACCCAGTACTTC. Translation gives CASSSIRTEKETQYF.

The rearrangement links TRBV4-3 to TRBJ1-3, with no clear D. Trimming took 0 bases from V and 0 from J, leaving 12 bases between them. The CDR3 extends over 17 amino acids. Germline loops: CDR1 LGHNA, CDR2 YSLEER. CDR3 in amino acids: CASSQEEGGSSGNTIYF. For the CDR3, the DNA is TGCGCCAGCAGCCAAGAGGAGGGCGGGAGCTCTGGAAACACCATATATTTT.

This clone has only a few counts. V and J are TRBV19 and TRBJ1-1; D unresolved. The length of the CDR3 is 13 residues. Germline CDR1 LNHDA, CDR2 SQIVND (reference sequence). V was pared by 7 bases and J by 3 bases, with 12 bases between. Here the CDR3 DNA reads TGTGCCAGTAAGCTCGGGATTTACACTGAAGCTTTCTTT. Translated, it gives CASKLGIYTEAFF.

The chain links TRBV30 to TRBJ1-2, with D unresolved. V gave up 0 bases and J gave up 8 bases, with 13 bases separating them. CDR3 length: 13 residues. Per germline, CDR1 GTSNPN and CDR2 SVGIG (reference sequence). The CDR3 protein is CAWSVGRPMGYTF. The DNA for the CDR3 is TGTGCCTGGAGTGTTGGGAGGCCTATGGGCTACACCTTC.

The rearrangement uses TRBV11-3 and TRBJ2-7, with a weak D call TRBD2 (6 bases). CDR1 is SGHNT and CDR2 is YENEEA in the germline V gene. Trimming shortened V by 4 bases and J by 7 bases, and 14 bases separated the two germline ends. This CDR3 region has 13 residues. CDR3 sequence (DNA): TGTGCCAGCAGCTCCCGGGGACTGGCGGAGCAGTACTTC. Encoded protein: CASSSRGLAEQYF.